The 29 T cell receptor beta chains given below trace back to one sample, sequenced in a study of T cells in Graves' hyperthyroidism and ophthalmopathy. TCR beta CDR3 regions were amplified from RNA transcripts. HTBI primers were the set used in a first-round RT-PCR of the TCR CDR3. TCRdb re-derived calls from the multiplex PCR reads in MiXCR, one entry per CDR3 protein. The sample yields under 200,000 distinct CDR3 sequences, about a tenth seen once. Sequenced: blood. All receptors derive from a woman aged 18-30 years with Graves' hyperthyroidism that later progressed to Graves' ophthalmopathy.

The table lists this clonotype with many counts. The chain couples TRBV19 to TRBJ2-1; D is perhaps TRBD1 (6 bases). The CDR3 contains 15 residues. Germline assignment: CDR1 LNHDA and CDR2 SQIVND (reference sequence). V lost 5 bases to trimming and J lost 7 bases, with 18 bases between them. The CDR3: CASSVGRGTGNEQFF. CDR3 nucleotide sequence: TGTGCCAGTAGTGTCGGCAGGGGAACGGGTAATGAGCAGTTCTTC.

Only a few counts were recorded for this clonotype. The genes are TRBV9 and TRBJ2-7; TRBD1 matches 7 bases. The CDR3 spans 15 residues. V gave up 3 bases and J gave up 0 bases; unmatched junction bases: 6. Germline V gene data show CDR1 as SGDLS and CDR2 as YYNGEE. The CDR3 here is CASSATGAVSYEQYF. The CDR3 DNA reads TGTGCCAGCAGCGCTACAGGGGCCGTCTCCTACGAGCAGTACTTC.

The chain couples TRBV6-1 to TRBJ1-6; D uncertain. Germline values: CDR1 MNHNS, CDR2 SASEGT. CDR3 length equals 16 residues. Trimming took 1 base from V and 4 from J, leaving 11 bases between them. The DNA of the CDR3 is TGTGCCAGCAGTGAAGGGCGGGCCTTTTATAATTCACCCCTCCACTTT. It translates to CASSEGRAFYNSPLHF.

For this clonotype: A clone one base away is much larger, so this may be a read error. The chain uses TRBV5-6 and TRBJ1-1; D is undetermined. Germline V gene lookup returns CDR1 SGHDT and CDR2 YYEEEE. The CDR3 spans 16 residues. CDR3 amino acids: CASSFPVRFGNTEALF. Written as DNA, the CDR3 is TGTGCCAGCAGCTTCCCCGTTCGGTTTGGGAACACTGAAGCTCTCTTT. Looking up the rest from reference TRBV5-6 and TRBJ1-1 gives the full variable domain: DAGVTQSPTHLIKTRGQQVTLRCSPKSGHDTVSWYQQALGQGPQFIFQYYEEEERQRGNFPDRFSGHQFPNYSSELNVNALLLGDSALYLCASSFPVRFGNTEALFGQGTRLTVV.

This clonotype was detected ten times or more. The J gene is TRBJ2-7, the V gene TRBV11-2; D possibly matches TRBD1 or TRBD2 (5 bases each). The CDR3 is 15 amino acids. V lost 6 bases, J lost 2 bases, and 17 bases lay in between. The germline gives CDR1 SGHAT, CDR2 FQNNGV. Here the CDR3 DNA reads TGTGCCAGCAGTCGGGCTGGGGACGGAGCCTACGAGCAGTACTTC. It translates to CASSRAGDGAYEQYF. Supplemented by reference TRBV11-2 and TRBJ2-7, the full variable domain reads EAGVAQSPRYKIIEKRQSVAFWCNPISGHATLYWYQQILGQGPKLLIQFQNNGVVDDSQLPKDRFSAERLKGVDSTLKIQPAKLEDSAVYLCASSRAGDGAYEQYFGPGTRLTVT.

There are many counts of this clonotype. CDR3 in DNA: TGTGCCAGCAGCTTTGGGACAGGGGGAAATTCACCCCTCCACTTT. This translates into CASSFGTGGNSPLHF. The V gene is TRBV7-8, the J gene TRBJ1-6; TRBD1 aligns across 11 bases. The germline CDR1 and CDR2 sequences are SGHVS and FQNEAQ. Trimming at V came to 3 bases and at J to 7 bases, leaving 2 bases not matched to a gene. There are 15 residues in the CDR3. The full variable domain, rest sourced from reference TRBV7-8 and TRBJ1-6, is GAGVSQSPRYKVAKRGQDVALRCDPISGHVSLFWYQQALGQGPEFLTYFQNEAQLDKSGLPSDRFFAERPEGSVSTLKIQRTQQEDSAVYLCASSFGTGGNSPLHFGNGTRLTVT.

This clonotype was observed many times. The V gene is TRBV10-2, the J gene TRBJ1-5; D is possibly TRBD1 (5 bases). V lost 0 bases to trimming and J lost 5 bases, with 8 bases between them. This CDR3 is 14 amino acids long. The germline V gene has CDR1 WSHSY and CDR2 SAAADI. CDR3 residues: CASSESGGDQPQHF. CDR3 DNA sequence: TGCGCCAGCAGTGAGTCTGGAGGGGATCAGCCCCAGCATTTT.

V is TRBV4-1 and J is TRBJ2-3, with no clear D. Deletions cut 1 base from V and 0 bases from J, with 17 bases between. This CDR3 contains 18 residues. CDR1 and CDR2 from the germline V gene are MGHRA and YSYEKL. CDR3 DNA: TGCGCCAGCAGCCAAGTAGGCCGGCTTGTCCCTAGCACAGATACGCAGTATTTT. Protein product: CASSQVGRLVPSTDTQYF.

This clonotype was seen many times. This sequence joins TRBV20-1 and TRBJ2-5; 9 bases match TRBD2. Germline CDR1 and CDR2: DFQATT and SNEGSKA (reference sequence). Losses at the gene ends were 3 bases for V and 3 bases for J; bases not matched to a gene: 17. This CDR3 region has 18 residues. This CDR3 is CSASWSPLAGALEETQYF. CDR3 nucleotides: TGCAGTGCTAGTTGGTCACCTTTAGCGGGGGCCTTGGAAGAGACCCAGTACTTC.

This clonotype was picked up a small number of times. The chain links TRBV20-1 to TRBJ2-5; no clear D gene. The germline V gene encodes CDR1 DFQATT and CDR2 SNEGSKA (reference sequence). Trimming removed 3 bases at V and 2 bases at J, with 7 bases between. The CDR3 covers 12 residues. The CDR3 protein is CSASWVQETQYF. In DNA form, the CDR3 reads TGCAGTGCTAGTTGGGTTCAAGAGACCCAGTACTTC.

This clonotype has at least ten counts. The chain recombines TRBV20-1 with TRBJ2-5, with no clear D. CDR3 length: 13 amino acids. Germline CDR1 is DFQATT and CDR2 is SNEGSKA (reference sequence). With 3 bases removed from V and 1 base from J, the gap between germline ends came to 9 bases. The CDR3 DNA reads TGCAGTGCTAGTGATAGTCTCCAAGAGACCCAGTACTTC. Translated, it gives CSASDSLQETQYF.

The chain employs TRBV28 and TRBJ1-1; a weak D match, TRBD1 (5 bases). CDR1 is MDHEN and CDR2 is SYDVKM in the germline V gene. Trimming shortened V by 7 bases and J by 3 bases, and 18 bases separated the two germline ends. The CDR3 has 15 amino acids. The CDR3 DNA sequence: TGTGCCAGCACTGGGAGGGAGAAGGGGTACACTGAAGCTTTCTTT. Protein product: CASTGREKGYTEAFF.

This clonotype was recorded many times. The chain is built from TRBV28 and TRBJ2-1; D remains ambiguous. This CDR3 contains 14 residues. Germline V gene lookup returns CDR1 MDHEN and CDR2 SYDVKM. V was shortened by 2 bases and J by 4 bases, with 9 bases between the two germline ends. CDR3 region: CASSLSRVYNEQFF. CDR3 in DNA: TGTGCCAGCAGTTTAAGTAGGGTATACAATGAGCAGTTCTTC.

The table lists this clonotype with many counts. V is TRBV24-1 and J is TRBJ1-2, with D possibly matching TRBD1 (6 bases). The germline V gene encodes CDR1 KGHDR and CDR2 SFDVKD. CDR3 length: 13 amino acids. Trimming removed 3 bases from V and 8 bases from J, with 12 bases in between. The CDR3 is CATSDPRDNGYTF. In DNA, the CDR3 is TGTGCCACCAGTGATCCCCGGGACAACGGCTACACCTTC.

The CDR3 nucleotides read TGTGCCAGCAGACCAGGTCAGAGGACAGTTTCCTACGAGCAGTACTTC. Protein product: CASRPGQRTVSYEQYF. The rearrangement links TRBV25-1 to TRBJ2-7; TRBD1 is a possible D gene (6 bases). Germline V gives CDR1 MGHDK, CDR2 SYGVNS. The CDR3 runs to 16 residues. Trimming cost V 6 bases and J 1 base, with 19 bases left between them.

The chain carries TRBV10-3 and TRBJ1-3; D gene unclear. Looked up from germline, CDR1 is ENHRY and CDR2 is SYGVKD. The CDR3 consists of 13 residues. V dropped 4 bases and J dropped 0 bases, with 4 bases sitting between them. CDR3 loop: CAISATSGNTIYF. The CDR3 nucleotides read TGTGCCATCAGTGCCACCTCTGGAAACACCATATATTTT.

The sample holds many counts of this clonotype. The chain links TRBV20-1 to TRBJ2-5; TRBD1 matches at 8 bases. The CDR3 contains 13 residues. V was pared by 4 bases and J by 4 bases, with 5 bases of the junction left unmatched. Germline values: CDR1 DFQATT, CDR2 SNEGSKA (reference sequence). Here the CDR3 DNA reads TGCAGTGCTAACGACAGGGGATTAGAGACCCAGTACTTC. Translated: CSANDRGLETQYF.

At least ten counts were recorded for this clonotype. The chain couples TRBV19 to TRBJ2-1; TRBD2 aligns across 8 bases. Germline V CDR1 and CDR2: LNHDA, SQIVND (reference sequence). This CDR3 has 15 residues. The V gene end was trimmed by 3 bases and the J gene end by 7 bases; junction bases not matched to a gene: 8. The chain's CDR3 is CASSMSGSAGNEQFF. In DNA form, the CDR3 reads TGTGCCAGTAGTATGAGCGGGAGTGCCGGAAATGAGCAGTTCTTC.

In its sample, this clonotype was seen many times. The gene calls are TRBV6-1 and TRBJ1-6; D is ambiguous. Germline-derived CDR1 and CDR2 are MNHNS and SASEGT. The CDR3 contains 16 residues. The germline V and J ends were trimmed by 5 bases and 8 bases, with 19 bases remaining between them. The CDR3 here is CASSSSDYLVDSPLHF. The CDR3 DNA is TGTGCCAGCAGTTCCAGTGATTATTTAGTGGATTCACCCCTCCACTTT.

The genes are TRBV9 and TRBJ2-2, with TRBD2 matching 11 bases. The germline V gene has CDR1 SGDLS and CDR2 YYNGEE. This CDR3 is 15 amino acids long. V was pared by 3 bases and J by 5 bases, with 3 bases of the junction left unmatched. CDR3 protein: CASSASGGQTGELFF. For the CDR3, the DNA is TGTGCCAGCAGCGCTAGCGGGGGGCAAACCGGGGAGCTGTTTTTT. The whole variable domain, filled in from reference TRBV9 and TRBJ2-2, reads DSGVTQTPKHLITATGQRVTLRCSPRSGDLSVYWYQQSLDQGLQFLIQYYNGEERAKGNILERFSAQQFPDLHSELNLSSLELGDSALYFCASSASGGQTGELFFGEGSRLTVL.

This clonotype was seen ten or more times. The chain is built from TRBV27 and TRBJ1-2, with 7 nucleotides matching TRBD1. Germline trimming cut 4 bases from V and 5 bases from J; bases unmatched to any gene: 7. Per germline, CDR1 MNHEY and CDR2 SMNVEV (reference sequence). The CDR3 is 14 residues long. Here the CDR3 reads CASSSLTGRYGYTF. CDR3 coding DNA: TGTGCCAGCAGTTCCCTGACAGGGAGGTATGGCTACACCTTC.

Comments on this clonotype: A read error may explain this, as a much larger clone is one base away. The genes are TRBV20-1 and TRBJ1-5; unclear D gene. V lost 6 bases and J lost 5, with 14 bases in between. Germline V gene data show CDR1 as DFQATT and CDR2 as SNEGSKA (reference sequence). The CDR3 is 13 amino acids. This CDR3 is CSAASGTDQPQHF. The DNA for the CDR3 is TGCAGTGCCGCAAGCGGCACTGATCAGCCCCAGCATTTT.

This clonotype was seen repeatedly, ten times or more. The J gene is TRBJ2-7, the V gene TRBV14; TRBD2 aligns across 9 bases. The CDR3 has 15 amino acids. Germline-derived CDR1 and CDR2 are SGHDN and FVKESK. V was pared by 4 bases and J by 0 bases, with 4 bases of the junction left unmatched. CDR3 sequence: CASSLLAGSSYEQYF. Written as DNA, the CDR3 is TGTGCCAGCAGCCTGCTAGCGGGAAGCTCCTACGAGCAGTACTTC. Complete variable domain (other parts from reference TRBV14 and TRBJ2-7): EAGVTQFPSHSVIEKGQTVTLRCDPISGHDNLYWYRRVMGKEIKFLLHFVKESKQDESGMPNNRFLAERTGGTYSTLKVQPAELEDSGVYFCASSLLAGSSYEQYFGPGTRLTVT.

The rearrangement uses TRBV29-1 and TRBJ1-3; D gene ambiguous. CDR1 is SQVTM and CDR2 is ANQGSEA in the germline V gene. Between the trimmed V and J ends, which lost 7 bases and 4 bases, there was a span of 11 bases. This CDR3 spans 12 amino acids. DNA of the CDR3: TGCAGCGGGGAGACTGAAGGAAACACCATATATTTT. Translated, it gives CSGETEGNTIYF.

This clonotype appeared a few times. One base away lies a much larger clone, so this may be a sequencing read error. The CDR3 loop reads CAGSFNDEQYF. The CDR3 bases are TGTGCCGGCAGTTTTAATGACGAGCAGTACTTC. The J gene is TRBJ2-7, the V gene TRBV28; no firm D call. The CDR3 spans 11 residues. The germline CDR1 and CDR2 sequences are MDHEN and SYDVKM.

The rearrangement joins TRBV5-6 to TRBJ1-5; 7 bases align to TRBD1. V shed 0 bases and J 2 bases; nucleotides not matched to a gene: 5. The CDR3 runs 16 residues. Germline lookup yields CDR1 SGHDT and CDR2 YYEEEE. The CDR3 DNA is TGTGCCAGCAGCTTGGCCACAGGGGTTGGCAATCAGCCCCAGCATTTT. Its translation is CASSLATGVGNQPQHF.

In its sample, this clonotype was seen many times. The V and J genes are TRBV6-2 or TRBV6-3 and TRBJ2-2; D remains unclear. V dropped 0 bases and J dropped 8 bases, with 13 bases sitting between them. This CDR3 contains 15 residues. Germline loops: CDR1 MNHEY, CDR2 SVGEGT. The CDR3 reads CASSYSPLVPGELFF. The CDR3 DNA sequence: TGTGCCAGCAGTTACTCTCCTCTCGTTCCGGGGGAGCTGTTTTTT.

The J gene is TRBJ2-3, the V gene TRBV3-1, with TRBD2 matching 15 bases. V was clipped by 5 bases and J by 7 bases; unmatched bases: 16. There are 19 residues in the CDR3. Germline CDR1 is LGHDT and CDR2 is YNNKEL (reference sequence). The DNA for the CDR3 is TGTGCCAGCAGCTTTAGGACTAGCGGGAGGGCATCGGATAAGAATACGCAGTATTTT. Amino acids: CASSFRTSGRASDKNTQYF.

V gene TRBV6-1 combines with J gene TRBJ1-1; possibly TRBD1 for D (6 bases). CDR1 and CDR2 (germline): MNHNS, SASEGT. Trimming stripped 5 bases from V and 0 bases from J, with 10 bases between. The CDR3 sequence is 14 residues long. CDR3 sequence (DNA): TGTGCCAGCAGTCTAGGGGGATTGAACACTGAAGCTTTCTTT. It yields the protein CASSLGGLNTEAFF.